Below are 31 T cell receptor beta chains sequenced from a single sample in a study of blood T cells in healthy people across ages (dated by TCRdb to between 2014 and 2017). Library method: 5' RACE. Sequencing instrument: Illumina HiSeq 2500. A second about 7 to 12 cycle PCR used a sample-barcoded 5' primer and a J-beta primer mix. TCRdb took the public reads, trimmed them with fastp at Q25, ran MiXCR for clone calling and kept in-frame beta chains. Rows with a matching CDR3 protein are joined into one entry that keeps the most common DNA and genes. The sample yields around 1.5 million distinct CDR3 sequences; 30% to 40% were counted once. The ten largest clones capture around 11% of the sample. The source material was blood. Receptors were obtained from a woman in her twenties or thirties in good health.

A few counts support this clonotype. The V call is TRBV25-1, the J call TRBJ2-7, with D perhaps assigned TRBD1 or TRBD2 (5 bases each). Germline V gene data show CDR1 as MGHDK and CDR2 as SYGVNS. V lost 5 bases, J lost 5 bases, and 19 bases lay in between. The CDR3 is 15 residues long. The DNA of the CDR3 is TGTGCCAGCAGTCCGAGGGGACGGAGGAGGAACGAGCAGTACTTC. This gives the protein CASSPRGRRRNEQYF.

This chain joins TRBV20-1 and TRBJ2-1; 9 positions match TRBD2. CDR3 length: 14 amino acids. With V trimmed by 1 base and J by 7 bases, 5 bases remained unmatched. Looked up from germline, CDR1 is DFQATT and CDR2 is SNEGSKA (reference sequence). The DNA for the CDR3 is TGCAGTGCTAGAGTTCCTAGCGGGATAAATGAGCAGTTCTTC. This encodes CSARVPSGINEQFF.

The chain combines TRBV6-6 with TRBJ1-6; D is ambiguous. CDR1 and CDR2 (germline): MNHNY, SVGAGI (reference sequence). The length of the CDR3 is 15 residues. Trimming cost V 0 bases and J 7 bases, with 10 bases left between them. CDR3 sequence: CASSYSTAANSPLHF. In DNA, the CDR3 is TGTGCCAGCAGTTACTCAACCGCGGCCAATTCACCCCTCCACTTT.

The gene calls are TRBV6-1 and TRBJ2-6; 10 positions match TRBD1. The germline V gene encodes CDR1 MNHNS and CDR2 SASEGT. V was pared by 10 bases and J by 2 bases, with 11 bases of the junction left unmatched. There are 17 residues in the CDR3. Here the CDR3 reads CATKWGQGTPGANVLTF. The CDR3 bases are TGTGCCACCAAGTGGGGACAGGGGACTCCTGGGGCCAACGTCCTGACTTTC.

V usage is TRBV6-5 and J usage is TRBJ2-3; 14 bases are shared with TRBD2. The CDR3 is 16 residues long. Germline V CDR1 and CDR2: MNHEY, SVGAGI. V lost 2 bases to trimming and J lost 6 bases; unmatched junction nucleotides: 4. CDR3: CASSYRTSGRKDTQYF. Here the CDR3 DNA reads TGTGCCAGCAGTTACCGGACTAGCGGGAGGAAGGATACGCAGTATTTT.

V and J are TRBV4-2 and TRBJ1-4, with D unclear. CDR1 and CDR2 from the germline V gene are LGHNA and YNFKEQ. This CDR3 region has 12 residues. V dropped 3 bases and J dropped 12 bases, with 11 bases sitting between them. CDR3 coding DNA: TGTGCCAGCAGCCACGAAGGAGGAGAACTGTTTTTT. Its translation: CASSHEGGELFF.

CDR3 amino acids: CASSLIGAGTEAFF. CDR3 nucleotide sequence: TGTGCCAGCAGCCTCATAGGGGCTGGAACTGAAGCTTTCTTT. The chain couples TRBV7-8 to TRBJ1-1; tentatively, D is TRBD1 (5 bases). Germline values: CDR1 SGHVS, CDR2 FQNEAQ. V gave up 5 bases and J gave up 5 bases, with 15 bases separating them. The CDR3 has 14 residues.

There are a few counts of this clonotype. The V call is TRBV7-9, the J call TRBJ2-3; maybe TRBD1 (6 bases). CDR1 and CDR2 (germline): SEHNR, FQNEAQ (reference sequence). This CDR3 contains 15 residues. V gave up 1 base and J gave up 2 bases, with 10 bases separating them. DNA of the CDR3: TGTGCCAGCAGCTTAGACAGGGTGGACACAGATACGCAGTATTTT. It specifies CASSLDRVDTDTQYF. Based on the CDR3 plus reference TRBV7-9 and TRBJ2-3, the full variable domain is DTGVSQNPRHKITKRGQNVTFRCDPISEHNRLYWYRQTLGQGPEFLTYFQNEAQLEKSRLLSDRFSAERPKGSFSTLEIQRTEQGDSAMYLCASSLDRVDTDTQYFGPGTRLTVL.

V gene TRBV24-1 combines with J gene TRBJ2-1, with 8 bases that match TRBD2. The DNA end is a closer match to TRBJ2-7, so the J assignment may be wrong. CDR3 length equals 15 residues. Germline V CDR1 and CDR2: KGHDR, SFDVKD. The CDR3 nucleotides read TGTGCCACCAGTCCCAGCGGGAGCTCCTACAATGAGCAGTACTTC. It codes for CATSPSGSSYNEQYF.

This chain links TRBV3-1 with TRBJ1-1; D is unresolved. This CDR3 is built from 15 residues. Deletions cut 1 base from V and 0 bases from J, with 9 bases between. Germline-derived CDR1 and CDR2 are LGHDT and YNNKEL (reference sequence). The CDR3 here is CASSQAPNMNTEAFF. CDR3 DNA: TGTGCCAGCAGCCAAGCCCCTAACATGAACACTGAAGCTTTCTTT.

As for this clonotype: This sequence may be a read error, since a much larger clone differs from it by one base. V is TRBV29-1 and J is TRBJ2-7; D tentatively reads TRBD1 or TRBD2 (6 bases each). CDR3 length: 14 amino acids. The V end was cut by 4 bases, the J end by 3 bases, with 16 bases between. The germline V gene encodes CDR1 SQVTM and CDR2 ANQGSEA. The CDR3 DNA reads TGCAGCGTTGTCACTCGAGGGGGGTTCTACGAGCAGTACTTC. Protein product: CSVVTRGGFYEQYF.

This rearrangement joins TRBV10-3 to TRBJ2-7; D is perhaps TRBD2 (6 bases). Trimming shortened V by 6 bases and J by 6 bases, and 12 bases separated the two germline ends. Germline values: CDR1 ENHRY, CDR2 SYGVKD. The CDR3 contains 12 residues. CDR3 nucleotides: TGTGCCATCAGCCCCGGGGGAACCGAGCAGTACTTC. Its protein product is CAISPGGTEQYF.

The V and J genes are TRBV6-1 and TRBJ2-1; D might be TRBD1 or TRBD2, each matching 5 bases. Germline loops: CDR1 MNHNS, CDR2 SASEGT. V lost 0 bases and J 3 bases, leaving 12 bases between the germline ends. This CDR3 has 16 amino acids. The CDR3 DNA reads TGTGCCAGCAGTGAAGCGTTCGGGACGGACTACAATGAGCAGTTCTTC. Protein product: CASSEAFGTDYNEQFF.

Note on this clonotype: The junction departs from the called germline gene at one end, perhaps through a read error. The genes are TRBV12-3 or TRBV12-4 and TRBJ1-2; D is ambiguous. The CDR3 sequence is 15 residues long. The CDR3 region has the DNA TGTGTCAGCAGTTCGCCAGGACTGACCTACTATGGCTACACCTTC. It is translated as CVSSSPGLTYYGYTF.

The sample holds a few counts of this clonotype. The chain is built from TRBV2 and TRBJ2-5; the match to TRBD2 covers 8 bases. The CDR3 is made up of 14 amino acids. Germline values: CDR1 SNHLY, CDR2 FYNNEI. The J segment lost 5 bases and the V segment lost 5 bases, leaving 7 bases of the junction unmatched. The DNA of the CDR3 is TGTGCCAGCAGTTGGACTAGCTCAAAGGAGACCCAGTACTTC. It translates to CASSWTSSKETQYF.

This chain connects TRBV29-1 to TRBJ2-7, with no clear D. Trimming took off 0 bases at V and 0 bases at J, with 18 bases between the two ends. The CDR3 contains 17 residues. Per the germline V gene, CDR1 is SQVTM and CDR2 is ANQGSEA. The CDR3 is CSVEDGWPGTGSYEQYF. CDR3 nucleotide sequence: TGCAGCGTTGAAGATGGGTGGCCAGGAACCGGCTCCTACGAGCAGTACTTC.

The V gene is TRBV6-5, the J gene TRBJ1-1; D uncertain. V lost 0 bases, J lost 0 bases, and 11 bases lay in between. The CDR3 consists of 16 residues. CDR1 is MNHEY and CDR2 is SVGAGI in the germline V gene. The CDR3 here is CASSYSWSAMNTEAFF. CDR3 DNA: TGTGCCAGCAGTTACTCGTGGTCGGCTATGAACACTGAAGCTTTCTTT.

CDR3 amino acids: CSVYQGNTEAFF. The CDR3 DNA follows: TGCAGCGTTTACCAGGGAAACACTGAAGCTTTCTTT. V and J are TRBV29-1 and TRBJ1-1, with D possibly being TRBD1 (5 bases). The CDR3 covers 12 residues. The germline gives CDR1 SQVTM, CDR2 ANQGSEA. The V and J ends lost 5 bases and 2 bases respectively, with 9 bases between them.

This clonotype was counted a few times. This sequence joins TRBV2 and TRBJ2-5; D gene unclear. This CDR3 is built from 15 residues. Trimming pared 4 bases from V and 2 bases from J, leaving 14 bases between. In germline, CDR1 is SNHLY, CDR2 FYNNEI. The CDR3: CASSGITNGQETQYF. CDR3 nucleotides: TGTGCCAGCAGTGGTATTACTAACGGGCAAGAGACCCAGTACTTC.

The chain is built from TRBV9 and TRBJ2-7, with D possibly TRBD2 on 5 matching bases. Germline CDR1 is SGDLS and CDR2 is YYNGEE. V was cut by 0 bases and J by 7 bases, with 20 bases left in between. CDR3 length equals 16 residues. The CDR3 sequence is CASSVGRLTPRLEQYF. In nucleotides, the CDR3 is TGTGCCAGCAGCGTAGGGAGGCTTACTCCCCGCTTGGAGCAGTACTTC.

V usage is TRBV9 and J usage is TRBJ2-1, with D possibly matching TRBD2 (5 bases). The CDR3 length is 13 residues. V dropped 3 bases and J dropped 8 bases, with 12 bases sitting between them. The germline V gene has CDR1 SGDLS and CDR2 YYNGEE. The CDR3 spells CASSDGEGDEQFF. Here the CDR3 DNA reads TGTGCCAGCAGCGACGGGGAAGGCGATGAGCAGTTCTTC.

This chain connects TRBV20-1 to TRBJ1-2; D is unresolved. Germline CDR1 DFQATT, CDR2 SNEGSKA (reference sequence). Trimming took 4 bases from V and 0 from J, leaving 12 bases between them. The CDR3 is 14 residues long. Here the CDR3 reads CSANELPANYGYTF. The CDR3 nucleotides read TGCAGTGCTAATGAGCTTCCAGCTAACTATGGCTACACCTTC.

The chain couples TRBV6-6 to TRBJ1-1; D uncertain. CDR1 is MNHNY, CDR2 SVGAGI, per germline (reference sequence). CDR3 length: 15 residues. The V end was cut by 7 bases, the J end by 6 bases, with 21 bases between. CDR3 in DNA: TGTGCCAGCACAAGGGAATCTGTCGCATGGGCTGAAGCTTTCTTT. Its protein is CASTRESVAWAEAFF.

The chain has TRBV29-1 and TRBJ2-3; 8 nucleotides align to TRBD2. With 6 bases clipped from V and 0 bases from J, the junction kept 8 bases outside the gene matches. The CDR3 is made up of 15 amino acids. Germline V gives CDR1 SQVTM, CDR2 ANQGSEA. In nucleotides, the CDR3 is TGCAGCGTCGAGGGCGGGAGGCAAAGCACAGATACGCAGTATTTT. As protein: CSVEGGRQSTDTQYF.

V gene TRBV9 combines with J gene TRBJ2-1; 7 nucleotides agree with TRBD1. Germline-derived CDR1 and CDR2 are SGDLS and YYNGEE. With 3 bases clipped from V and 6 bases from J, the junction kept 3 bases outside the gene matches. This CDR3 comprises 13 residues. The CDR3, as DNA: TGTGCCAGCAGCGCGACAGGGTCCAATGAGCAGTTCTTC. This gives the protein CASSATGSNEQFF.

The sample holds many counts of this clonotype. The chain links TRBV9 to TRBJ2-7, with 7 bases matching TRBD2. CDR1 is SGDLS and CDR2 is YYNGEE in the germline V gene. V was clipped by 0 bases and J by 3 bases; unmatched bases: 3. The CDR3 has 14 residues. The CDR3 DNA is TGTGCCAGCAGCGTAGCTTCGGGGGGCTACGAGCAGTACTTC. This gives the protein CASSVASGGYEQYF.

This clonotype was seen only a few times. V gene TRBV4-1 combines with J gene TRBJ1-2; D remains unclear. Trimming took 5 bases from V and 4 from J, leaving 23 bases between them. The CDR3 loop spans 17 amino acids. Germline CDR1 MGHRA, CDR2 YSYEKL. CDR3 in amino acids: CASSKEGSGIMGYGYTF. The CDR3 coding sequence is TGCGCCAGCAGCAAGGAAGGGTCCGGGATTATGGGCTATGGCTACACCTTC.

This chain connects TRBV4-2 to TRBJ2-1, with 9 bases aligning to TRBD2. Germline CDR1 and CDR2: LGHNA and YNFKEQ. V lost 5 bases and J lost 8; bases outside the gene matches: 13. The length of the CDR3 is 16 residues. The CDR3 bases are TGTGCCAGCAGCGAAGCGGGGGGCCTCATTGACCATGAGCAGTTCTTC. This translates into CASSEAGGLIDHEQFF.

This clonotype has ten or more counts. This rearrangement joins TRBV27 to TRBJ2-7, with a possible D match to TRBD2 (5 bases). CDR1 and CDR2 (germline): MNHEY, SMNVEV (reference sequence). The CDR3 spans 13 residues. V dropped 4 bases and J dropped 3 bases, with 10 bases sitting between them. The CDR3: CASSWQAGYEQYF. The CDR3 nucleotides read TGTGCCAGCAGTTGGCAGGCGGGCTACGAGCAGTACTTC.

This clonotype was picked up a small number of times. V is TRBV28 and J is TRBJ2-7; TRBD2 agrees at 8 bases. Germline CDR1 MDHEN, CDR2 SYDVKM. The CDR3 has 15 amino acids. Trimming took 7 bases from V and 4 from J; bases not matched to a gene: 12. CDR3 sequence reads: CASTPAGGAWYEQYF. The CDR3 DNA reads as TGTGCCAGCACCCCCGCGGGAGGTGCTTGGTACGAGCAGTACTTC.

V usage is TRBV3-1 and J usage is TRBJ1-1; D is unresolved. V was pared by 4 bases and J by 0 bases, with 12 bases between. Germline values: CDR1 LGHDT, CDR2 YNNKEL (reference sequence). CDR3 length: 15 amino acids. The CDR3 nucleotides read TGTGCCAGCAGCCGGGAGAGCGGGATGAACACTGAAGCTTTCTTT. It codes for CASSRESGMNTEAFF.